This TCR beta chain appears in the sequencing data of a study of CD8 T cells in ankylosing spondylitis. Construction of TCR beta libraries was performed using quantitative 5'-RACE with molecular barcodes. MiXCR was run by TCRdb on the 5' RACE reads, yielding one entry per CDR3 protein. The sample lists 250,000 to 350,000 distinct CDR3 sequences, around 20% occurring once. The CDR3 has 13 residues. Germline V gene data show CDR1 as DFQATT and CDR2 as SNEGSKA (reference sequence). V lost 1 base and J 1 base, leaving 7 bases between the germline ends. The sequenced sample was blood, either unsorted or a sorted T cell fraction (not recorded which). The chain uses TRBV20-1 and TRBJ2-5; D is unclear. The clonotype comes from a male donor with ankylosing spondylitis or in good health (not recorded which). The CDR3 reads CSARVASQETQYF. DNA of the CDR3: TGCAGTGCTAGAGTTGCCAGCCAAGAGACCCAGTACTTC.